The next 15 T cell receptor beta chains were all read from a single sample in a study of identical twins. TCRdb used MiXCR to reprocess the 5' RACE reads, holding one entry per CDR3 protein. The data show 420,000 or so distinct CDR3 sequences, with around a sixth seen just once and roughly 12% held by the top ten. Sample: naive T cells sorted from blood. The receptors here all came from a man between 50 and 59 years old in good health.

The chain recombines TRBV4-3 with TRBJ2-4; D is perhaps TRBD2 (5 bases). Germline V gives CDR1 LGHNA, CDR2 YSLEER. V dropped 2 bases and J dropped 0 bases, with 23 bases sitting between them. The length of the CDR3 is 20 residues. The CDR3 region has the DNA TGCGCCAGCAGCCAATTTTTCTCCTACGGGGATTTACTAGCCAAAAACATTCAGTACTTC. Its translation: CASSQFFSYGDLLAKNIQYF.

This clonotype was picked up many times. V usage is TRBV12-3 or TRBV12-4 and J usage is TRBJ2-4; D is uncertain. This CDR3 is 13 amino acids long. With 6 bases removed from V and 0 bases from J, the gap between germline ends came to 6 bases. CDR3 nucleotide sequence: TGTGCCAGCAGGATGGGAGCCAAAAACATTCAGTACTTC. Amino acid sequence: CASRMGAKNIQYF.

This clonotype occurred many times. The CDR3 is CASSYDRSYNEQFF. The CDR3 DNA sequence: TGTGCCAGCAGTTACGACAGGTCTTACAATGAGCAGTTCTTC. The chain has TRBV6-5 and TRBJ2-1, with D perhaps matching TRBD1 (6 bases). This CDR3 comprises 14 residues. Trimming cost V 2 bases and J 4 bases, with 9 bases left between them. The germline CDR1 and CDR2 sequences are MNHEY and SVGAGI.

There are a few counts of this clonotype. The gene calls are TRBV11-2 and TRBJ1-2; D uncertain. CDR3 size: 14 residues. CDR1 is SGHAT, CDR2 FQNNGV, per germline. Trimming removed 4 bases from V and 4 bases from J, with 13 bases in between. This CDR3 is CASSSDGLSYGYTF. DNA for the CDR3: TGTGCCAGCAGCTCAGACGGCCTCTCCTATGGCTACACCTTC.

The chain combines TRBV4-3 with TRBJ1-1; 8 bases map to TRBD1. The length of the CDR3 is 16 residues. The V and J ends lost 0 bases and 7 bases, in that order; junction bases with no gene match: 10. CDR1 and CDR2 from the germline V gene are LGHNA and YSLEER. CDR3 protein: CASSQDRTGRSGEAFF. CDR3 coding DNA: TGCGCCAGCAGCCAAGATAGGACAGGGCGGTCTGGTGAAGCTTTCTTT.

The chain carries TRBV28 and TRBJ2-7; 9 nucleotides line up with TRBD1. J lost 6 bases, V lost 8 bases, and 5 bases had no gene match. The germline gives CDR1 MDHEN, CDR2 SYDVKM. This CDR3 region has 12 residues. The CDR3 here is CASLDRGAEQYF. CDR3 sequence (DNA): TGTGCCAGCTTGGACAGGGGTGCCGAGCAGTACTTC.

The chain links TRBV4-1 to TRBJ1-5; TRBD1 is a possible D gene (6 bases). The CDR3 totals 15 residues. V was shortened by 1 base and J by 4 bases, with 11 bases between the two germline ends. Germline lookup yields CDR1 MGHRA and CDR2 YSYEKL. The CDR3 loop is CASSQGGGHNQPQHF. DNA for the CDR3: TGCGCCAGCAGCCAAGGGGGGGGGCATAATCAGCCCCAGCATTTT.

On this clonotype: This may arise from a read error, as a much more abundant clone is one base away. The V gene is TRBV20-1, the J gene TRBJ1-2, with D possibly TRBD1 on 5 matching bases. Germline CDR1 DFQATT, CDR2 SNEGSKA (reference sequence). The CDR3 sequence is 13 residues long. CDR3 DNA: TGCAGTGCTAGTTCCGACAGTAACTATGGCTACCCCTTC. It translates to CSASSDSNYGYPF.

A remark on this clonotype: A clone one base away is much larger, so this may be a read error. This rearrangement joins TRBV25-1 to TRBJ2-1; 16 positions match TRBD2. The length of the CDR3 is 18 residues. The trim removed 6 bases at V and 4 bases at J, leaving 9 bases unmatched. CDR1 is MGHDK and CDR2 is SYGVNS in the germline V gene. The CDR3 is CASRSGTSGRVFYNEQFF. In nucleotides, the CDR3 is TGTGCCAGCAGATCCGGGACTAGCGGGAGGGTCTTTTACAATGAGCAGTTCTTC.

The table lists this clonotype with many counts. The chain combines TRBV20-1 with TRBJ1-1; D is uncertain. CDR1 DFQATT and CDR2 SNEGSKA come from the germline V gene (reference sequence). The V end was cut by 6 bases, the J end by 1 base, with 15 bases between. This CDR3 comprises 14 residues. The CDR3 bases are TGCAGTGCACGGGCTTTTAACCAGAACACTGAAGCTTTCTTT. Amino acids: CSARAFNQNTEAFF.

This clonotype was recorded many times. This chain links TRBV28 with TRBJ2-1; 7 nucleotides match TRBD1. The CDR3 has 16 amino acids. Germline-derived CDR1 and CDR2 are MDHEN and SYDVKM. V shed 5 bases, J shed 6 bases, and the junction held 13 bases outside the gene matches. The CDR3 loop is CASSVTGSFPRNEQFF. DNA for the CDR3: TGTGCCAGCAGTGTGACAGGGTCGTTTCCCCGCAATGAGCAGTTCTTC.

The chain combines TRBV6-5 with TRBJ1-5; D uncertain. CDR3 length: 14 amino acids. V lost 2 bases, J lost 4 bases, and 9 bases lay in between. Germline V gives CDR1 MNHEY, CDR2 SVGAGI. CDR3 in amino acids: CASSYGRGNQPQHF. In DNA, the CDR3 is TGTGCCAGCAGTTACGGCAGAGGGAATCAGCCCCAGCATTTT.

Many counts were recorded for this clonotype. The chain couples TRBV20-1 to TRBJ2-7; 9 nucleotides match TRBD2. With 3 bases clipped from V and 5 bases from J, the junction kept 11 bases outside the gene matches. The germline CDR1 and CDR2 sequences are DFQATT and SNEGSKA (reference sequence). This CDR3 comprises 15 residues. CDR3 DNA: TGCAGTGCTAGTGGTAGTAGCGGGAGTGTCAACGAGCAGTACTTC. As protein: CSASGSSGSVNEQYF.

This clonotype was seen at least ten times. This chain joins TRBV5-6 and TRBJ2-1; the match to TRBD2 covers 9 bases. CDR1 SGHDT and CDR2 YYEEEE come from the germline V gene. V lost 4 bases to trimming and J lost 2 bases; unmatched junction nucleotides: 7. The CDR3 sequence is 16 residues long. DNA of the CDR3: TGTGCCAGCAGCCCCAGACTAGCGGATACCTACAATGAGCAGTTCTTC. Encoded protein: CASSPRLADTYNEQFF.

In its sample, this clonotype was seen a few times. The chain couples TRBV5-5 to TRBJ2-1; 11 positions match TRBD2. The CDR3 spans 17 residues. The germline V gene encodes CDR1 SGHKS and CDR2 YYEKEE (reference sequence). V was clipped by 0 bases and J by 0 bases; unmatched bases: 2. The CDR3 DNA follows: TGTGCCAGCAGCTTGGTGGGACTAGCGGCCTCCTACAATGAGCAGTTCTTC. It codes for CASSLVGLAASYNEQFF.